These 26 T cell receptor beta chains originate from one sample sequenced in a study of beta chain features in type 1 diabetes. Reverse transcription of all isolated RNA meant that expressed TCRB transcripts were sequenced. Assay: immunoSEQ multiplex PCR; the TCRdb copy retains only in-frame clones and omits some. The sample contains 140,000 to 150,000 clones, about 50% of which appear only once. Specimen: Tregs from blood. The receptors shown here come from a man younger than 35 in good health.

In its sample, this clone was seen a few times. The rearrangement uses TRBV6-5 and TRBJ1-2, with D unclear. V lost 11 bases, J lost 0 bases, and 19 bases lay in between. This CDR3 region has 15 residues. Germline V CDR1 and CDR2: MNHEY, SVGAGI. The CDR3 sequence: CAAGMRAQSNYGYTF. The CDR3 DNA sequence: TGTGCCGCGGGGATGCGGGCCCAATCTAACTATGGCTACACCTTC.

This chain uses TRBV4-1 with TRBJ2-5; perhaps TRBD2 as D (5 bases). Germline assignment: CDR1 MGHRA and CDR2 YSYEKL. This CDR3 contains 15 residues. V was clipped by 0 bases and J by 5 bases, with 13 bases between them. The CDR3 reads CASSQDRGAWETQYF. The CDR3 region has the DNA TGCGCCAGCAGCCAAGATCGGGGAGCTTGGGAGACCCAGTACTTC.

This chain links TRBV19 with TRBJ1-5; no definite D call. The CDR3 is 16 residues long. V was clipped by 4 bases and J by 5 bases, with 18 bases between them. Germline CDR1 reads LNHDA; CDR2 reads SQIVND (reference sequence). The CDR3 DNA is TGTGCCAGTAGTACTAAGAGGTCCGGGATTTATCAGCCCCAGCATTTT. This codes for CASSTKRSGIYQPQHF.

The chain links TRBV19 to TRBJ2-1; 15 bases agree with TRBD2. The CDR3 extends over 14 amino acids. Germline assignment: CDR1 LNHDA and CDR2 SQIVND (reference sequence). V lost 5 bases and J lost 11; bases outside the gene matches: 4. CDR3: CASSGGLAGGQQFF. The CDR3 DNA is TGTGCCAGTAGTGGGGGACTAGCGGGGGGACAGCAGTTCTTC.

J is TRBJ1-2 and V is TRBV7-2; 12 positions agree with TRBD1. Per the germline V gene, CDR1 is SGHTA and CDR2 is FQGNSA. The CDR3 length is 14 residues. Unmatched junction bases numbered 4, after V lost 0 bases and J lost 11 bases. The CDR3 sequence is CASSLAGTGGRYTF. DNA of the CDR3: TGTGCCAGCAGCTTAGCTGGGACAGGGGGCCGGTACACCTTC.

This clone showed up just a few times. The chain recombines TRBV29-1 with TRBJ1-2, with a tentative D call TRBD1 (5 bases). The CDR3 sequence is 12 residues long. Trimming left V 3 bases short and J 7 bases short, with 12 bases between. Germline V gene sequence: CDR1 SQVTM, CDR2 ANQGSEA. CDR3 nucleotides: TGCAGCGTTGACGGCAGGGCCGGTGGCTACACCTTC. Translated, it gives CSVDGRAGGYTF.

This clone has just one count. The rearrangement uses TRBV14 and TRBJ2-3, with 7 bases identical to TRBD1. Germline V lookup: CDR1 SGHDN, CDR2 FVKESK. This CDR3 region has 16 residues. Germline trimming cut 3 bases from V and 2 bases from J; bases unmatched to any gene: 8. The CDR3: CASSQGTAIDTDTQYF. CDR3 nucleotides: TGTGCCAGCAGCCAGGGGACAGCGATCGACACAGATACGCAGTATTTT.

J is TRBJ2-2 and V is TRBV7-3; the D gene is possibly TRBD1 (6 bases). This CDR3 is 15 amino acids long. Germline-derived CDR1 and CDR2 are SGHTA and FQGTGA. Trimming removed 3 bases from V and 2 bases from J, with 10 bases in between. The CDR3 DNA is TGTGCCAGCAGCTTGGACAGACCTAACACCGGGGAGCTGTTTTTT. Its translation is CASSLDRPNTGELFF.

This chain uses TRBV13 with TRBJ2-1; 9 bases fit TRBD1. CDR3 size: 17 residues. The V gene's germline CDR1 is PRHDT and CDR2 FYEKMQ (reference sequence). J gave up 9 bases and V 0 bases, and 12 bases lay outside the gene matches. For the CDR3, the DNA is TGTGCCAGCAGCTTAGGCACGCGGGACAGGGTACTTAGTGAGCAGTTCTTC. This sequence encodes CASSLGTRDRVLSEQFF.

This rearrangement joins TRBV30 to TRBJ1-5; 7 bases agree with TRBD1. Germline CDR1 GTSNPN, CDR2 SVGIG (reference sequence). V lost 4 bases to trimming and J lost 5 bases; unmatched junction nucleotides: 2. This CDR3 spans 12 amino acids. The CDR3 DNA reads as TGTGCCTGGAATGACAGGGATCAGCCCCAGCATTTT. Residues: CAWNDRDQPQHF. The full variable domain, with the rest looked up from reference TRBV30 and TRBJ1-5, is SQTIHQWPATLVQPVGSPLSLECTVEGTSNPNLYWYRQAAGRGLQLLFYSVGIGQISSEVPQNLSASRPQDRQFILSSKKLLLSDSGFYLCAWNDRDQPQHFGDGTRLSIL.

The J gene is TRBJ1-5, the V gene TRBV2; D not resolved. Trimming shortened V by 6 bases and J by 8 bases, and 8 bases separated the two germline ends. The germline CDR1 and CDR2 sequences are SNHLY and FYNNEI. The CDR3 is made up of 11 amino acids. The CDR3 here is CASRQSEPQHF. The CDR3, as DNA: TGTGCCAGCAGACAATCAGAGCCCCAGCATTTT.

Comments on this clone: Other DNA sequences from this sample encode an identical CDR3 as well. CDR3 coding DNA: TGTGCCAGCTCACCCGGGACAGAAACCTACGAGCAGTACTTC. Translating gives CASSPGTETYEQYF. This chain joins TRBV18 and TRBJ2-7; the match to TRBD1 covers 7 bases. Germline values: CDR1 KGHSH, CDR2 LQKENI. This CDR3 has 14 residues. The J segment lost 2 bases and the V segment lost 3 bases, leaving 4 bases of the junction unmatched.

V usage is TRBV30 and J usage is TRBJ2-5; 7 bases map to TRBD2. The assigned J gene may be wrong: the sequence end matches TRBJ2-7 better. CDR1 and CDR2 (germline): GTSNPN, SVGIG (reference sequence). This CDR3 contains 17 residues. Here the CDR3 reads CAWSSVPRASGSYEQYF. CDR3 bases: TGTGCCTGGAGCTCGGTTCCCAGGGCTAGCGGCTCCTACGAGCAGTACTTC.

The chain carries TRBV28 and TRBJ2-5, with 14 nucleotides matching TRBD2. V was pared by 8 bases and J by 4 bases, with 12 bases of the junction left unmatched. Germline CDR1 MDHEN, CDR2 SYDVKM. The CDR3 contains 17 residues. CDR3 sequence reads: CASRGLAGVIGLETQYF. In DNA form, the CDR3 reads TGTGCCAGCCGGGGACTAGCGGGAGTCATTGGCTTAGAGACCCAGTACTTC. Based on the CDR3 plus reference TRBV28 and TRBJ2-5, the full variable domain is DVKVTQSSRYLVKRTGEKVFLECVQDMDHENMFWYRQDPGLGLRLIYFSYDVKMKEKGDIPEGYSVSREKKERFSLILESASTNQTSMYLCASRGLAGVIGLETQYFGPGTRLLVL.

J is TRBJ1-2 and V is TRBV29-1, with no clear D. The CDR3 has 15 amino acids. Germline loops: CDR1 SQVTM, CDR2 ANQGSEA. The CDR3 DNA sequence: TGCAGTGGCGCGGGTTTTCTTGGAAGCGCCTATGGCTACACCTTC. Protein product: CSGAGFLGSAYGYTF.

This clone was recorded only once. Here the CDR3 reads CASSPGISETQYF. In DNA, the CDR3 is TGTGCCAGCAGCCCAGGCATTTCGGAGACCCAGTACTTC. The chain is built from TRBV7-6 and TRBJ2-5; D ambiguous. Trimming cost V 5 bases and J 5 bases, with 12 bases left between them. Per the germline V gene, CDR1 is SGHVS and CDR2 is FNYEAQ. There are 13 residues in the CDR3.

CDR3 in DNA: TGTGCCAGCAGGACGCGGGTGGAGACCCAGTACTTC. This encodes CASRTRVETQYF. The chain employs TRBV28 and TRBJ2-5; perhaps TRBD2 as D (5 bases). The germline V gene has CDR1 MDHEN and CDR2 SYDVKM. The CDR3 loop spans 12 amino acids. V lost 6 bases and J lost 5, with 10 bases in between.

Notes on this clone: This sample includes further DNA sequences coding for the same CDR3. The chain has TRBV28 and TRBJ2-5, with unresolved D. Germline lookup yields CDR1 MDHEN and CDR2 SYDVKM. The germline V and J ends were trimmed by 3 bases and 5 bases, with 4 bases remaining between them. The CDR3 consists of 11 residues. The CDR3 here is CASSFRETQYF. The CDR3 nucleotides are TGTGCCAGCAGTTTTCGGGAGACCCAGTACTTC.

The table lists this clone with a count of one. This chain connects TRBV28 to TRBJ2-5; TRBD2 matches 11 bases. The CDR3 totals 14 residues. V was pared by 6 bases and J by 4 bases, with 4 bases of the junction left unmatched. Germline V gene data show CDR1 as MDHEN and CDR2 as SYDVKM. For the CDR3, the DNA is TGTGCCAGCAGCCGTACTAGCGGGGGAGAGACCCAGTACTTC. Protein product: CASSRTSGGETQYF. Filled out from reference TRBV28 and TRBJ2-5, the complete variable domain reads DVKVTQSSRYLVKRTGEKVFLECVQDMDHENMFWYRQDPGLGLRLIYFSYDVKMKEKGDIPEGYSVSREKKERFSLILESASTNQTSMYLCASSRTSGGETQYFGPGTRLLVL.

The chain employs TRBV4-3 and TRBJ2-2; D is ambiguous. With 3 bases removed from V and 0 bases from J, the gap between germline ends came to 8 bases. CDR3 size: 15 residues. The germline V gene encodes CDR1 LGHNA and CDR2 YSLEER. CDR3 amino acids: CASSHFAANTGELFF. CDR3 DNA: TGCGCCAGCAGCCACTTTGCAGCGAACACCGGGGAGCTGTTTTTT.

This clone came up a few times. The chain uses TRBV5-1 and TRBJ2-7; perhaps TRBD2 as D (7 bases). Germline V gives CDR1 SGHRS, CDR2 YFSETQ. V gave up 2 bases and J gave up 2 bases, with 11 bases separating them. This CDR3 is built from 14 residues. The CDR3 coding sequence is TGCGCCAGCAGCTTTGGGGGGGCACCCTACGAGCAGTACTTC. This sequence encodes CASSFGGAPYEQYF.

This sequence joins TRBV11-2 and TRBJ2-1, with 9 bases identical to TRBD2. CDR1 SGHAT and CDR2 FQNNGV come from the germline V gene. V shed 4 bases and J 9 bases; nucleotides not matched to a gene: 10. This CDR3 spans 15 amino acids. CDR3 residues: CASSSYSGSNFEQFF. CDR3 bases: TGTGCCAGCAGCTCTTATAGCGGGAGTAACTTTGAGCAGTTCTTC.

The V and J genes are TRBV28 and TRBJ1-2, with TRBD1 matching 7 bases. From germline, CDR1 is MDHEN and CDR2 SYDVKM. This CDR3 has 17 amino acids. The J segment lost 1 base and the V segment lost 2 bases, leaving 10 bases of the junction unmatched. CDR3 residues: CASSLPPGQEHNYGYTF. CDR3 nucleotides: TGTGCCAGCAGTTTACCACCAGGACAGGAGCATAACTATGGCTACACCTTC.

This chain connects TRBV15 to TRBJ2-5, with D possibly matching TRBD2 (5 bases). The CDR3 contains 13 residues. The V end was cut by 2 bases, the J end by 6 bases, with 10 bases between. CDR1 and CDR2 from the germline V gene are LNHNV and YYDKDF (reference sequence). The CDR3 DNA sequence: TGTGCCACCAGCAGAATGGACGGGAAGACCCAGTACTTC. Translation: CATSRMDGKTQYF. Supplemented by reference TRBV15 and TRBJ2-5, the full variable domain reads DAMVIQNPRYQVTQFGKPVTLSCSQTLNHNVMYWYQQKSSQAPKLLFHYYDKDFNNEADTPDNFQSRRPNTSFCFLDIRSPGLGDTAMYLCATSRMDGKTQYFGPGTRLLVL.

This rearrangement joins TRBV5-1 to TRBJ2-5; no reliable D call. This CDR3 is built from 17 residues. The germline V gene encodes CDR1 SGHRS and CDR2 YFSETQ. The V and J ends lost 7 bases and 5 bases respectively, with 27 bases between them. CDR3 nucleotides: TGCGCCAGCTCACAAACTCCACTCACGCCCTACGGGGAGACCCAGTACTTC. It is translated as CASSQTPLTPYGETQYF.

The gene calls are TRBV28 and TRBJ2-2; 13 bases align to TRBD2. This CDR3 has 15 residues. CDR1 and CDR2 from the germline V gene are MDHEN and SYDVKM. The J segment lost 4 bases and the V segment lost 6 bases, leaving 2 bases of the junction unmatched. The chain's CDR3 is CASRGLAGITGELFF. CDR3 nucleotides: TGTGCCAGCAGGGGACTAGCGGGGATCACCGGGGAGCTGTTTTTT.